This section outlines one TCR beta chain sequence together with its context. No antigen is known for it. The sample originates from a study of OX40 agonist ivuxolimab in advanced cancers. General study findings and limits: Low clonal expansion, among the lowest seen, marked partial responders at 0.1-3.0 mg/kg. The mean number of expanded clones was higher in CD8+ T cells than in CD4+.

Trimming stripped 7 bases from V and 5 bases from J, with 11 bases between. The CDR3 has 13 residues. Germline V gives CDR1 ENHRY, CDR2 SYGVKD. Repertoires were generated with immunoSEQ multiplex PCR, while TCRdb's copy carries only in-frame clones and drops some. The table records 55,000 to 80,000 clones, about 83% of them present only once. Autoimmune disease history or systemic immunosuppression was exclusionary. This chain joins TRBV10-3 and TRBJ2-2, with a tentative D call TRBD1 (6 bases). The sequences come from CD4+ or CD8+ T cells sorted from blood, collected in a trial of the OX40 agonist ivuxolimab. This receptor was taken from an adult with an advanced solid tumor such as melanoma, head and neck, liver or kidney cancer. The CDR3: CAITHRVTGELFF. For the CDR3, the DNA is TGTGCCATCACCCACAGGGTAACCGGGGAGCTGTTTTTT.